The 14 T cell receptor beta chains below were found in one sample sequenced in a study of cytomegalovirus exposure and HLA in healthy donors. Using immunoSEQ multiplex PCR, the repertoire was profiled, and TCRdb retains in-frame clones only, with some absent. The sample lists a few hundred thousand clones; approximately 86% were seen once. Source material: PBMCs. These receptor sequences come from a woman in her late teens or twenties in good health and CMV-seronegative.

This chain connects TRBV5-1 to TRBJ1-3; 7 bases are shared with TRBD1. Germline-derived CDR1 and CDR2 are SGHRS and YFSETQ. The CDR3 sequence is 16 residues long. The V and J ends lost 2 bases and 4 bases, in that order; junction bases with no gene match: 9. The CDR3 protein is CASSFTGTEYGNTIYF. The CDR3 bases are TGCGCCAGCAGCTTTACCGGGACAGAGTACGGAAACACCATATATTTT. Drawing the rest from reference TRBV5-1 and TRBJ1-3, the complete variable domain is KAGVTQTPRYLIKTRGQQVTLSCSPISGHRSVSWYQQTPGQGLQFLFEYFSETQRNKGNFPGRFSGRQFSNSRSEMNVSTLELGDSALYLCASSFTGTEYGNTIYFGEGSWLTVV.

The chain has TRBV27 and TRBJ2-7; 7 bases are a match to TRBD2. The CDR3 is made up of 14 amino acids. The trim removed 2 bases at V and 3 bases at J, leaving 4 bases unmatched. CDR1 is MNHEY and CDR2 is SMNVEV in the germline V gene (reference sequence). The CDR3 coding sequence is TGTGCCAGCAGTTTAATAGCGGGCCTCTACGAGCAGTACTTC. Encoded protein: CASSLIAGLYEQYF.

The chain uses TRBV5-1 and TRBJ2-1; 9 bases are a match to TRBD2. This CDR3 has 16 residues. Germline values: CDR1 SGHRS, CDR2 YFSETQ. V lost 1 base, J lost 7 bases, and 9 bases stayed unmatched. In DNA, the CDR3 is TGCGCCAGCAGCTTGTCCTCGACTAGCGGCGGGAATGAGCAGTTCTTC. Protein product: CASSLSSTSGGNEQFF.

The rearrangement uses TRBV4-3 and TRBJ2-3; TRBD1 matches 8 bases. The CDR3 is 18 residues long. CDR1 LGHNA and CDR2 YSLEER come from the germline V gene. With 4 bases clipped from V and 2 bases from J, the junction kept 14 bases outside the gene matches. The CDR3 DNA is TGCGCCAGCAGCCTTAACCCCCAGGGGGCGTTTTACACAGATACGCAGTATTTT. It is translated as CASSLNPQGAFYTDTQYF.

The V gene is TRBV5-6, the J gene TRBJ2-7; D is perhaps TRBD1 (6 bases). The CDR3 has 15 residues. The V end lost 3 bases, the J end lost 0 bases, and 13 bases lay between the germline ends. Germline assignment: CDR1 SGHDT and CDR2 YYEEEE. CDR3 loop: CASSSSGRGSYEQYF. The CDR3 DNA follows: TGTGCCAGCAGCTCGAGTGGCAGGGGCTCCTACGAGCAGTACTTC.

Only a few counts were recorded for this clone. This rearrangement joins TRBV30 to TRBJ2-1; the match to TRBD1 covers 9 bases. V was pared by 7 bases and J by 7 bases, with 2 bases of the junction left unmatched. CDR1 and CDR2 from the germline V gene are GTSNPN and SVGIG (reference sequence). The CDR3 spans 11 residues. CDR3 sequence: CALDRGNEQFF. The DNA for the CDR3 is TGTGCCTTGGACAGGGGTAATGAGCAGTTCTTC.

CDR3 nucleotide sequence: TGTGCCAGCAGTTGGGCACAAGGCGGGGAGCTGTTTTTT. Translation gives CASSWAQGGELFF. This sequence joins TRBV6-5 and TRBJ2-2, with no clear D. The CDR3 runs to 13 residues. V was cut by 4 bases and J by 7 bases, with 10 bases left in between. Germline lookup yields CDR1 MNHEY and CDR2 SVGAGI.

The CDR3 region has the DNA TGTGCCAGTAATACGCAGACAGGGTACACTGAAGCTTTCTTT. Its protein product is CASNTQTGYTEAFF. V gene TRBV19 combines with J gene TRBJ1-1, with 7 bases fitting TRBD1. The V gene's germline CDR1 is LNHDA and CDR2 SQIVND (reference sequence). V was clipped by 7 bases and J by 3 bases; unmatched bases: 8. This CDR3 region has 14 residues.

CDR3 nucleotide sequence: TGTGCCAGCAGTGAAGCGTTGGGGGGGCTAGAGACCCAGTACTTC. This codes for CASSEALGGLETQYF. The chain has TRBV2 and TRBJ2-5, with a weak D call TRBD2 (7 bases). This CDR3 has 15 amino acids. The germline CDR1 and CDR2 sequences are SNHLY and FYNNEI. V dropped 0 bases and J dropped 4 bases, with 12 bases sitting between them.

The chain couples TRBV9 to TRBJ1-2, with TRBD1 as a possible D gene (5 bases). Looked up from germline, CDR1 is SGDLS and CDR2 is YYNGEE. This CDR3 contains 16 residues. The V end lost 0 bases, the J end lost 7 bases, and 19 bases lay between the germline ends. The CDR3 sequence is CASSVVPGEVIGGYTF. As DNA, the CDR3 is TGTGCCAGCAGCGTAGTTCCGGGGGAGGTAATTGGTGGCTACACCTTC.

The chain is built from TRBV29-1 and TRBJ2-5, with 10 bases lining up with TRBD2. The V gene end was trimmed by 3 bases and the J gene end by 5 bases; junction bases not matched to a gene: 9. In germline, CDR1 is SQVTM, CDR2 ANQGSEA. The CDR3 has 15 amino acids. The CDR3 DNA reads TGCAGCGTTGAGTTCCCTAGCGGGAGTAGGGAGACCCAGTACTTC. This sequence encodes CSVEFPSGSRETQYF. The full variable domain, its missing parts supplied by reference TRBV29-1 and TRBJ2-5, is SAVISQKPSRDICQRGTSLTIQCQVDSQVTMMFWYRQQPGQSLTLIATANQGSEATYESGFVIDKFPISRPNLTFSTLTVSNMSPEDSSIYLCSVEFPSGSRETQYFGPGTRLLVL.

This clone was detected only once. The rearrangement joins TRBV27 to TRBJ2-7; D uncertain. V lost 5 bases and J lost 2, with 28 bases in between. Germline V CDR1 and CDR2: MNHEY, SMNVEV (reference sequence). CDR3 length equals 19 residues. The CDR3 coding sequence is TGTGCCAGCAGTCCGCAATTTGAACCCGTACTACACGTCCCCTACGAGCAGTACTTC. It translates to CASSPQFEPVLHVPYEQYF.

This chain joins TRBV6-6 and TRBJ2-7; 7 bases are shared with TRBD2. CDR3 length: 16 residues. CDR1 MNHNY and CDR2 SVGAGI come from the germline V gene (reference sequence). After removal of 0 bases from V and 5 bases from J, the junction contained 10 bases not matched to a gene. CDR3 in amino acids: CASSYSTGGGPNEQYF. In DNA form, the CDR3 reads TGTGCCAGCAGTTACTCGACCGGGGGAGGGCCGAACGAGCAGTACTTC.

The chain has TRBV2 and TRBJ1-1; D gene unclear. This CDR3 has 12 residues. V lost 8 bases and J lost 1, with 8 bases in between. CDR1 and CDR2 (germline): SNHLY, FYNNEI. CDR3 loop: CASGRGNTEAFF. The CDR3 DNA sequence: TGTGCCAGCGGTAGAGGGAACACTGAAGCTTTCTTT.